Below, 26 T cell receptor beta chains from the same sample are listed, as sequenced in a study of T-cell memory formation after mild COVID-19. Via MiXCR, TCRdb re-called the 5' RACE reads, giving one row per CDR3 protein. This sample carries roughly 150,000 distinct CDR3 sequences, more than 14% of them seen once, and the ten largest clones take 12% to 15%. The sequencing sample was made of PBMCs or a T cell subset sorted from them (not recorded which). The receptor source for this set is an adult woman who had mild COVID-19 (a few samples of this study predate the infection). Cell type and time point are not known.

The chain recombines TRBV7-8 with TRBJ2-1, with D maybe TRBD2 (6 bases). V was pared by 5 bases and J by 4 bases, with 9 bases between. This CDR3 has 13 amino acids. Germline CDR1 is SGHVS and CDR2 is FQNEAQ. The CDR3 loop reads CASSTGTYNEQFF. CDR3 DNA sequence: TGTGCCAGCAGCACCGGGACTTACAATGAGCAGTTCTTC.

A few counts support this clonotype. The chain employs TRBV9 and TRBJ2-2; D uncertain. With 6 bases removed from V and 7 bases from J, the gap between germline ends came to 7 bases. Germline V gene data show CDR1 as SGDLS and CDR2 as YYNGEE. This CDR3 region has 11 residues. CDR3 loop: CASMGSGELFF. Here the CDR3 DNA reads TGTGCCAGCATGGGCAGCGGGGAGCTGTTTTTT.

This clonotype was detected only a few times. The CDR3 loop reads CASSRDLEETQYF. The CDR3, as DNA: TGTGCCAGCAGCCGGGACTTAGAAGAGACCCAGTACTTC. The rearrangement joins TRBV5-6 to TRBJ2-5, with D maybe TRBD2 (6 bases). Trimming took 4 bases from V and 3 from J, leaving 10 bases between them. CDR3 size: 13 residues. CDR1 and CDR2 from the germline V gene are SGHDT and YYEEEE.

This chain connects TRBV4-1 to TRBJ1-5; D is unclear. V gave up 3 bases and J gave up 4 bases, with 10 bases separating them. There are 14 residues in the CDR3. Germline V gene data show CDR1 as MGHRA and CDR2 as YSYEKL. CDR3 DNA sequence: TGCGCCAGCAGCCAGGGGAGCCAGAATCAGCCCCAGCATTTT. Its translation is CASSQGSQNQPQHF.

V usage is TRBV30 and J usage is TRBJ2-1, with D perhaps matching TRBD1 (5 bases). Trimming cost V 2 bases and J 2 bases, with 7 bases left between them. The CDR3 has 13 amino acids. Germline V CDR1 and CDR2: GTSNPN, SVGIG (reference sequence). In nucleotides, the CDR3 is TGTGCCTGGAGTTTAGGGGCCTACAATGAGCAGTTCTTC. It is translated as CAWSLGAYNEQFF.

This clonotype was observed many times. The chain combines TRBV9 with TRBJ1-1; 7 nucleotides match TRBD1. This CDR3 spans 13 amino acids. The germline V gene has CDR1 SGDLS and CDR2 YYNGEE. Unmatched junction bases numbered 7, after V lost 4 bases and J lost 7 bases. The CDR3 protein is CASSPWTGREAFF. For the CDR3, the DNA is TGTGCCAGCAGCCCCTGGACAGGTCGTGAAGCTTTCTTT. The whole variable domain, remainder taken from reference TRBV9 and TRBJ1-1, is DSGVTQTPKHLITATGQRVTLRCSPRSGDLSVYWYQQSLDQGLQFLIQYYNGEERAKGNILERFSAQQFPDLHSELNLSSLELGDSALYFCASSPWTGREAFFGQGTRLTVV.

This clonotype occurred many times. V is TRBV4-3 and J is TRBJ2-7; D is undetermined. V lost 0 bases and J 9 bases, leaving 12 bases between the germline ends. Germline CDR1 LGHNA, CDR2 YSLEER. The CDR3 totals 13 residues. CDR3 residues: CASSQELTDGQYF. In DNA, the CDR3 is TGCGCCAGCAGCCAAGAGCTTACGGATGGGCAGTACTTC.

This clonotype appeared a few times. The rearrangement links TRBV29-1 to TRBJ2-3; D remains unclear. The CDR3 extends over 13 amino acids. The germline V and J ends were trimmed by 7 bases and 3 bases, with 14 bases remaining between them. Germline loops: CDR1 SQVTM, CDR2 ANQGSEA. The CDR3 spells CSATHYSTDTQYF. CDR3 DNA: TGCAGCGCCACACACTATTCAACAGATACGCAGTATTTT.

The count of this clonotype is one. The V gene is TRBV27, the J gene TRBJ1-6; 7 nucleotides align to TRBD1. CDR1 MNHEY and CDR2 SMNVEV come from the germline V gene (reference sequence). This CDR3 spans 15 amino acids. Unmatched junction bases numbered 8, after V lost 5 bases and J lost 7 bases. The CDR3 spells CASSTPGQQNSPLHF. The CDR3 region has the DNA TGTGCCAGCAGTACTCCGGGACAGCAGAATTCACCCCTCCACTTT.

This clonotype was seen more than once but under ten times. The chain couples TRBV20-1 to TRBJ2-7; unclear D gene. This CDR3 is built from 13 residues. In germline, CDR1 is DFQATT, CDR2 SNEGSKA (reference sequence). V dropped 6 bases and J dropped 4 bases, with 16 bases sitting between them. Here the CDR3 DNA reads TGCAGTGCCCGGCGTTCCCGAGCGTACGAGCAGTACTTC. Translating gives CSARRSRAYEQYF.

This clonotype was seen only a few times. This chain connects TRBV6-5 to TRBJ2-1; 10 nucleotides match TRBD2. J lost 6 bases, V lost 5 bases, and 4 bases had no gene match. The CDR3 is 14 residues long. In germline, CDR1 is MNHEY, CDR2 SVGAGI. The CDR3 bases are TGTGCCAGCAGTCTACTAGCGGGAAGCAATGAGCAGTTCTTC. Translating gives CASSLLAGSNEQFF.

The chain couples TRBV5-1 to TRBJ2-7; 8 bases fit TRBD1. Trimming took 3 bases from V and 2 from J; bases not matched to a gene: 16. CDR3 length: 18 residues. Germline V gives CDR1 SGHRS, CDR2 YFSETQ. CDR3 in DNA: TGCGCCAGCAGCTCCCCTCGGGGGAGACAGGGGCCCACCTACGAGCAGTACTTC. This encodes CASSSPRGRQGPTYEQYF.

This clonotype has just a few counts. The V call is TRBV30, the J call TRBJ1-1; no clear D gene. The CDR3 extends over 13 amino acids. Germline V gene lookup returns CDR1 GTSNPN and CDR2 SVGIG (reference sequence). Trimming left V 3 bases short and J 1 base short, with 9 bases between. This chain's CDR3 is CAWRLRGNTEAFF. DNA for the CDR3: TGTGCCTGGAGACTACGGGGGAACACTGAAGCTTTCTTT. Using reference TRBV30 and TRBJ1-1 for the parts outside the CDR3, the full variable domain is SQTIHQWPATLVQPVGSPLSLECTVEGTSNPNLYWYRQAAGRGLQLLFYSVGIGQISSEVPQNLSASRPQDRQFILSSKKLLLSDSGFYLCAWRLRGNTEAFFGQGTRLTVV.

The chain is built from TRBV11-1 and TRBJ2-3; 7 bases align to TRBD1. The junction had 5 bases not matched to a gene; V was cut back by 2 bases and J by 0 bases. CDR3 length: 16 amino acids. From germline, CDR1 is SGHAT and CDR2 FQDESV (reference sequence). CDR3 in DNA: TGTGCCAGCAGCTTAAGTGGCAGGGGGAGCACAGATACGCAGTATTTT. This sequence encodes CASSLSGRGSTDTQYF.

The J gene is TRBJ2-7, the V gene TRBV5-5, with a weak D call TRBD2 (7 bases). The CDR3 length is 14 residues. V shed 1 base and J shed 2 bases, with 10 bases lying between them. Germline CDR1 reads SGHKS; CDR2 reads YYEKEE (reference sequence). The CDR3 DNA follows: TGTGCCAGCAGCTTGACAGGGACTACCTACGAGCAGTACTTC. It yields the protein CASSLTGTTYEQYF.

This clonotype came up a few times. This rearrangement joins TRBV29-1 to TRBJ2-4, with 9 bases matching TRBD2. V was clipped by 0 bases and J by 8 bases; unmatched bases: 5. CDR1 and CDR2 from the germline V gene are SQVTM and ANQGSEA. The CDR3 is 14 residues long. CDR3 sequence (DNA): TGCAGCGTTGAAGAGAGGACTAGCGTTCACATTCAGTACTTC. Translating gives CSVEERTSVHIQYF. Full variable domain (rest looked up from reference TRBV29-1 and TRBJ2-4): SAVISQKPSRDICQRGTSLTIQCQVDSQVTMMFWYRQQPGQSLTLIATANQGSEATYESGFVIDKFPISRPNLTFSTLTVSNMSPEDSSIYLCSVEERTSVHIQYFGAGTRLSVL.

This clonotype turned up a few times. The chain carries TRBV4-2 and TRBJ1-4; TRBD1 matches 7 bases. The CDR3 consists of 16 residues. Per germline, CDR1 LGHNA and CDR2 YNFKEQ. After removal of 4 bases from V and 5 bases from J, the junction contained 10 bases not matched to a gene. Written as DNA, the CDR3 is TGTGCCAGCAGCCTAGGAGGGCCAGGGGGAAATGAAAAACTGTTTTTT. Its protein product is CASSLGGPGGNEKLFF.

This clonotype has more than one count but fewer than ten. DNA for the CDR3: TGCAGTGCAACCGGGACCCATGCCTACGAGCAGTACTTC. Its translation: CSATGTHAYEQYF. The rearrangement uses TRBV20-1 and TRBJ2-7, with D tentatively TRBD1 or TRBD2 (5 bases each). Trimming cost V 6 bases and J 2 bases, with 14 bases left between them. This CDR3 is 13 amino acids long. Germline-derived CDR1 and CDR2 are DFQATT and SNEGSKA (reference sequence).

This rearrangement joins TRBV30 to TRBJ1-1; D is undetermined. This CDR3 contains 13 residues. Germline CDR1 GTSNPN, CDR2 SVGIG (reference sequence). The germline V and J ends were trimmed by 0 bases and 5 bases, with 10 bases remaining between them. CDR3: CAWSVQLGTEAFF. CDR3 in DNA: TGTGCCTGGAGTGTACAACTAGGGACTGAAGCTTTCTTT.

The rearrangement joins TRBV14 to TRBJ1-1, with 7 bases matching TRBD1. The CDR3 has 16 residues. The J segment lost 0 bases and the V segment lost 4 bases, leaving 8 bases of the junction unmatched. The germline V gene has CDR1 SGHDN and CDR2 FVKESK. CDR3 in amino acids: CASSRARDSLNTEAFF. CDR3 coding DNA: TGTGCCAGCAGCCGGGCCCGGGACAGCCTGAACACTGAAGCTTTCTTT. Full variable domain (outside the CDR3, taken from reference TRBV14 and TRBJ1-1): EAGVTQFPSHSVIEKGQTVTLRCDPISGHDNLYWYRRVMGKEIKFLLHFVKESKQDESGMPNNRFLAERTGGTYSTLKVQPAELEDSGVYFCASSRARDSLNTEAFFGQGTRLTVV.

The V call is TRBV6-5, the J call TRBJ2-5; 9 bases align to TRBD2. The germline V gene encodes CDR1 MNHEY and CDR2 SVGAGI. V dropped 2 bases and J dropped 5; count of bases not matched to a gene: 6. The CDR3 extends over 15 amino acids. CDR3: CASSYSLAGRETQYF. CDR3 sequence (DNA): TGTGCCAGCAGTTACAGTCTAGCGGGGAGGGAGACCCAGTACTTC.

The rearrangement uses TRBV12-3 or TRBV12-4 and TRBJ1-1; 7 positions agree with TRBD1. V lost 5 bases, J lost 4 bases, and 4 bases stayed unmatched. The CDR3 is 13 amino acids. The CDR3 here is CASSPDRATEAFF. DNA for the CDR3: TGTGCCAGCAGTCCCGACAGGGCCACTGAAGCTTTCTTT.

This rearrangement joins TRBV5-6 to TRBJ2-2, with TRBD2 identical over 13 bases. Losses at the gene ends were 4 bases for V and 7 bases for J; bases not matched to a gene: 7. In germline, CDR1 is SGHDT, CDR2 YYEEEE. The CDR3 has 16 amino acids. The CDR3 nucleotides are TGTGCCAGCAGCCTACTAGCGGGAGGGCCCGGCGGGGAGCTGTTTTTT. Its protein product is CASSLLAGGPGGELFF.

V gene TRBV25-1 combines with J gene TRBJ1-1, with unresolved D. The CDR3 totals 13 residues. Trimming pared 4 bases from V and 0 bases from J, leaving 6 bases between. Germline V CDR1 and CDR2: MGHDK, SYGVNS. The CDR3 DNA sequence: TGTGCCAGCAGTGCCAACTTGAACACTGAAGCTTTCTTT. Amino acid sequence: CASSANLNTEAFF.

This clonotype was picked up many times. V is TRBV20-1 and J is TRBJ1-2; D call uncertain. Germline V gives CDR1 DFQATT, CDR2 SNEGSKA (reference sequence). The ends were cut back, 6 bases at V and 2 bases at J, with 13 bases in the middle. The length of the CDR3 is 13 residues. In DNA, the CDR3 is TGCAGTGCCCGTAACAAAGACAACTATGGCTACACCTTC. Translating gives CSARNKDNYGYTF.

This clonotype has a handful of counts. This chain connects TRBV12-3 or TRBV12-4 to TRBJ2-3, with D possibly TRBD1 on 5 matching bases. This CDR3 contains 15 residues. Trimming took off 0 bases at V and 0 bases at J, with 7 bases between the two ends. The DNA for the CDR3 is TGTGCCAGCAGTTTAGCACAGGTTAGCACAGATACGCAGTATTTT. Its protein is CASSLAQVSTDTQYF.